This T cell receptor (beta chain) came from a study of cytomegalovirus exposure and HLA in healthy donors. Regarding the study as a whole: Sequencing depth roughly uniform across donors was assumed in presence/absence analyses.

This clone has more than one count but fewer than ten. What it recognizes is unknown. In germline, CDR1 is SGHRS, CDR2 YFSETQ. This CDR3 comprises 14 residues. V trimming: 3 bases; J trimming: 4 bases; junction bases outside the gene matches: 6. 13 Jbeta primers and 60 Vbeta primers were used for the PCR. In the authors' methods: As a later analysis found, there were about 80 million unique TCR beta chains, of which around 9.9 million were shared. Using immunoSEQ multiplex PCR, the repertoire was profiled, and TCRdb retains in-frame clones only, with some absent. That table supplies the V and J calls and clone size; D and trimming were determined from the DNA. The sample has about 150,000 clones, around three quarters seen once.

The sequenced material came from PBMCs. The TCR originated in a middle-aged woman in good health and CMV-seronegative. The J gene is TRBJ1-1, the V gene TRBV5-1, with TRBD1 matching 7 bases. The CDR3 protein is CASSSGQRSTEAFF. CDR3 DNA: TGCGCCAGCAGCTCGGGACAGAGGTCCACTGAAGCTTTCTTT.